These T cell receptor beta chains were read from a single sample in a study of CD8+ T cells in alopecia areata. The assay was immunoSEQ multiplex PCR, and TCRdb's table has in-frame clones only and misses some. The table has roughly 150,000 clones, 50% to 65% seen once; the top ten hold around 5%. The sample taken for sequencing was CD4+ T cells sorted from blood. These receptors all stem from a human donor in good health. Each CDR3 is given with its conserved first and last residue. A clone size is listed for some rows: how often the clone was seen (once, few, many), or a class if it is expanded.

CASTPGLAVAYEQYF,-,15,TRBV6-5,TRBJ2-7
CASSYTTSGGETQYF,-,15,TRBV6-5,TRBJ2-5
CASSFRDGGKLFF,-,13,TRBV27,TRBJ1-4
CASSLLMTGGAGELFF,few,16,TRBV7-8,TRBJ2-2
CASSEVIQGTGELFF,-,15,TRBV5-1,TRBJ2-2
CAWSVSVKGLRYTF,-,14,TRBV30,TRBJ1-2
CASSLFEGRETQYF,-,14,TRBV7-9,TRBJ2-5
CASSSGTSGRVSEDTQYF,few,18,TRBV28,TRBJ2-3
CATQGDQPQHF,-,11,TRBV28,TRBJ1-5
CASSQDLGRAETQYF,-,15,TRBV14,TRBJ2-5
CAWSVKATQYF,-,11,TRBV30,TRBJ2-3
CASSVWTLSSYNEQFF,-,16,TRBV9,TRBJ2-1
CSVVTSNTGELFF,-,13,TRBV29-1,TRBJ2-2
CASSLARNYGYTF,once,13,TRBV7-8,TRBJ1-2
CASSLAGRDGYTF,-,13,TRBV5-1,TRBJ1-2
CASKPPGRGGYTF,-,13,TRBV5-1,TRBJ1-2
CASSYRVEGNQPQHF,-,15,TRBV2,TRBJ1-5
CASSLNYPNTGELFF,-,15,TRBV4-1,TRBJ2-2
CASSSTRSTEAFF,once,13,TRBV6-6,TRBJ1-1
CASRPGGSNPDTQYF,few,15,TRBV6-6,TRBJ2-3
CASSQGVPGGTYEQYF,-,16,TRBV14,TRBJ2-7
CASSFGGNTEAFF,few,13,TRBV5-6,TRBJ1-1